This TCR beta chain came from a study of vaccination and CD4 T cells after COVID-19. Study-wide findings and caveats: There was no significant change from around 20 to 38 median reactive clonotypes.

The study sequenced cultured CD4+ T cell DNA using the Oncomine TCR Beta short-read assay. Cultured CD4+ T cells yielded the extracted genomic DNA. TCRdb called the PCR reads again in MiXCR, with one record for every CDR3 protein. The table records approximately 11,000 distinct CDR3 sequences, less than 40% of them present only once. Note on this clonotype: No antigen is known for it.

The ends were cut back, 3 bases at V and 10 bases at J, with 16 bases in the middle. Per germline, CDR1 KGHSH and CDR2 LQKENI. The CDR3 sequence is 15 residues long. Treatment noted: approximately nine-day PBMC culture with coronavirus spike peptide pools or control peptides (ViraFEST assay). According to the study, CD4+ T cells from the unexposed donor were gathered ahead of the COVID-19 pandemic (2011-2018). ViraFEST expanded antigen-specific T cells with peptide pools, then sequenced TCRs. Medium was half-exchanged with fresh IL-2 medium on days 3 and 7. The J gene is TRBJ1-6, the V gene TRBV18, with D hard to call. The receptor was isolated from a human donor in good health. The sample was CD4+ T cells from blood, cultured in vitro. CDR3 in DNA: TGTGCCAGCTCACCGACCCCCTCCGGAGGCTCACCCCTCCACTTT. The encoded protein is CASSPTPSGGSPLHF.